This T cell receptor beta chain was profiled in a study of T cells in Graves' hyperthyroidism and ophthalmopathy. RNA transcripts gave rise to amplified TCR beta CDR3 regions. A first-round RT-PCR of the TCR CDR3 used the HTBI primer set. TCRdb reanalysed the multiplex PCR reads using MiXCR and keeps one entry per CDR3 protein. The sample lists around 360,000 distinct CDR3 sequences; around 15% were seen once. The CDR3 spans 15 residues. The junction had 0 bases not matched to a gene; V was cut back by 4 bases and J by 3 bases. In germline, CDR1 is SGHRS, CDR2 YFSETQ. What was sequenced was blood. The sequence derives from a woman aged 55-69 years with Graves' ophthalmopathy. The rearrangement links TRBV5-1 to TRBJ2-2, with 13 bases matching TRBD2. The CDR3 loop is CASSGLAGDTGELFF. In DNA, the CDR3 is TGCGCCAGCAGCGGACTAGCGGGAGACACCGGGGAGCTGTTTTTT.